The 9 T cell receptor beta chains given below trace back to one sample, sequenced in a study of follicular helper T cells after annual influenza vaccination. The time point: 2014-2015 season, pre-vaccination. The repertoire was sequenced with immunoSEQ multiplex PCR; TCRdb's copy has only in-frame clones and lacks some. The data hold some 13,000 clones, with 78% observed a single time. The sequences come from CXCR5- memory CD4+ T cells sorted from blood, collected on the day of influenza vaccination. The receptors stem from an adult who received the influenza vaccine.

The chain uses TRBV29-1 and TRBJ1-2; D perhaps matches TRBD1 (5 bases). Trimming took 6 bases from V and 2 from J, leaving 13 bases between them. Germline V CDR1 and CDR2: SQVTM, ANQGSEA. This CDR3 spans 13 amino acids. CDR3 loop: CSVVRASNYGYTF. The CDR3 bases are TGCAGCGTGGTCAGGGCTAGCAACTATGGCTACACCTTC.

The chain uses TRBV5-1 and TRBJ2-1; TRBD2 matches 11 bases. Germline V CDR1 and CDR2: SGHRS, YFSETQ. The CDR3 runs to 15 residues. The junction had 7 bases not matched to a gene; V was cut back by 4 bases and J by 7 bases. The CDR3 coding sequence is TGCGCCAGCAGCATTAGCGGGGGGGCTGAGAATGAGCAGTTCTTC. Amino acid sequence: CASSISGGAENEQFF.

This rearrangement joins TRBV27 to TRBJ2-7; either TRBD1 or TRBD2 may fit D (5 bases each). The CDR3 has 12 amino acids. V lost 9 bases, J lost 4 bases, and 13 bases lay in between. In germline, CDR1 is MNHEY, CDR2 SMNVEV (reference sequence). This CDR3 reads CASRDPTYEQYF. The CDR3, as DNA: TGTGCCAGTCGGGACCCAACATACGAGCAGTACTTC.

The V gene is TRBV18, the J gene TRBJ1-6; a weak D match, TRBD1 (6 bases). Trimming took 3 bases from V and 10 from J, leaving 16 bases between them. The germline V gene encodes CDR1 KGHSH and CDR2 LQKENI. This CDR3 contains 15 residues. As DNA, the CDR3 is TGTGCCAGCTCACCGTCCAGGGGAAAGGGATCACCCCTCCACTTT. It is translated as CASSPSRGKGSPLHF.

The gene calls are TRBV6-5 and TRBJ1-3, with 7 bases fitting TRBD1. CDR1 is MNHEY and CDR2 is SVGAGI in the germline V gene. The V and J ends lost 4 bases and 0 bases, in that order; junction bases with no gene match: 6. There are 16 residues in the CDR3. The DNA for the CDR3 is TGTGCCAGCAGTTCAGGACAGGCTCTCTCTGGAAACACCATATATTTT. It is translated as CASSSGQALSGNTIYF.

The V call is TRBV6-5, the J call TRBJ2-2; D not resolved. In germline, CDR1 is MNHEY, CDR2 SVGAGI. The CDR3 is 11 amino acids. Trimming pared 5 bases from V and 4 bases from J, leaving 2 bases between. The chain's CDR3 is CASSTTGELFF. DNA for the CDR3: TGTGCCAGCAGTACCACCGGGGAGCTGTTTTTT.

This rearrangement joins TRBV18 to TRBJ2-1; 7 bases match TRBD1. CDR3 length equals 15 residues. The germline gives CDR1 KGHSH, CDR2 LQKENI. The J segment lost 1 base and the V segment lost 4 bases, leaving 4 bases of the junction unmatched. The CDR3 reads CASSRDRLSYNEQFF. CDR3 DNA: TGTGCCAGCTCACGGGACAGACTGTCCTACAATGAGCAGTTCTTC.

V and J are TRBV20-1 and TRBJ2-1; D call uncertain. Germline V gene data show CDR1 as DFQATT and CDR2 as SNEGSKA (reference sequence). V shed 3 bases and J shed 9 bases, with 6 bases lying between them. The CDR3 is 10 residues long. CDR3 in amino acids: CSARGFEQFF. CDR3 coding DNA: TGCAGTGCTAGGGGGTTTGAGCAGTTCTTC.

The chain couples TRBV18 to TRBJ2-1; TRBD2 aligns across 9 bases. V lost 6 bases, J lost 6 bases, and 9 bases stayed unmatched. Germline V gene sequence: CDR1 KGHSH, CDR2 LQKENI. The CDR3 consists of 15 residues. In DNA form, the CDR3 reads TGTGCCAGCTCGCGAGGGCGGGGGGGCCCCAATGAGCAGTTCTTC. Translated: CASSRGRGGPNEQFF.